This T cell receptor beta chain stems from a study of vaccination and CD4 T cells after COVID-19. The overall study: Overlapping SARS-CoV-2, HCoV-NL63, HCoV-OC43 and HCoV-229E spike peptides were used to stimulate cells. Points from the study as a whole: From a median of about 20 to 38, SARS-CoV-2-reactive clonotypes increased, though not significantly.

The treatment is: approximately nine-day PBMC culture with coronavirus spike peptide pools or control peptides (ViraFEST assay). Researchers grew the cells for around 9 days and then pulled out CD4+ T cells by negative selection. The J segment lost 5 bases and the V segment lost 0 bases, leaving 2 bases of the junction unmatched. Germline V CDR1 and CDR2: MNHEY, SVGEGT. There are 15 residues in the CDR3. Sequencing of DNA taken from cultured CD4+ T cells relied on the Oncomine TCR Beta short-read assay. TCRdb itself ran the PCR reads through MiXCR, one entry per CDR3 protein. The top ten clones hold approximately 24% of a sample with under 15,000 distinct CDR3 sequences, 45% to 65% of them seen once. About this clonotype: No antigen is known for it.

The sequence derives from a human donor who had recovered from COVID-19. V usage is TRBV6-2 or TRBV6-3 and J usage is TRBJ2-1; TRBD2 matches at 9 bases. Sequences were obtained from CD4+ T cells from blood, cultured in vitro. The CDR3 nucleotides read TGTGCCAGCAGTTACTCGGTAGCGGGGGACAATGAGCAGTTCTTC. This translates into CASSYSVAGDNEQFF.